This is a list of T cell receptor beta chains from one sample in a study of T cells in Graves' hyperthyroidism and ophthalmopathy. TCRdb re-analysed the multiplex PCR reads in MiXCR, keeping a single row per CDR3 protein. Of about 520,000 distinct CDR3 sequences in the sample, around a quarter were seen once. Sequencing was carried out using blood. These receptors originate from a woman in her thirties with Graves' ophthalmopathy. Each CDR3 is given with its conserved first and last residue. Each record gives: V gene, D gene, J gene, clone size, CDR3 DNA, CDR3 protein. The D gene is left open where the match is weak. Clone size appears in some rows only: once, few, many, or a class for an expanded clone.

V: TRBV12-3/TRBV12-4
D: TRBD1
J: TRBJ1-1
size: .
DNA: TGTGCCAGCAGCAAACACGGGACAGGGAGCTCGAACACTGAAGCTTTCTTT
CDR3: CASSKHGTGSSNTEAFF

V: TRBV11-2
D: TRBD1
J: TRBJ1-2
size: .
DNA: TGTGCCAGCAGCCTCACAGGGGCCGCGAACTATGGCTACACCTTC
CDR3: CASSLTGAANYGYTF

V: TRBV20-1
D: .
J: TRBJ1-5
size: many
DNA: TGCAGTGCTAGAGATCGGACAAGGGCACTGTATAGCAATCAGCCCCAGCATTTT
CDR3: CSARDRTRALYSNQPQHF

V: TRBV3-1
D: .
J: TRBJ1-1
size: many
DNA: TGTGCCAGCAGTTGGGGCGTACTTGACACTGAAGCTTTCTTT
CDR3: CASSWGVLDTEAFF

V: TRBV2
D: .
J: TRBJ2-7
size: .
DNA: TGTGCCAGCAGTGGCCTTGGACAGTCCTACGAGCAGTACTTC
CDR3: CASSGLGQSYEQYF

V: TRBV5-1
D: .
J: TRBJ2-7
size: .
DNA: TGCGCCAGCAGCTTGCGGAGCTCGGGGGTTGGGCCCACCTACGAGCAGTACTTC
CDR3: CASSLRSSGVGPTYEQYF

V: TRBV5-1
D: .
J: TRBJ2-2
size: .
DNA: TGCGCCAGCAGCTTTGCTGAAACCGGGGAGCTGTTTTTT
CDR3: CASSFAETGELFF

V: TRBV19
D: .
J: TRBJ2-5
size: .
DNA: TGTGCCAGTAGTACCCAGGACAGCCAAAAAGAGACCCAGTACTTC
CDR3: CASSTQDSQKETQYF

V: TRBV7-3
D: .
J: TRBJ2-5
size: many
DNA: TGTGCCAGCAGCTCCGACGCCCAAGAGACCCAGTACTTC
CDR3: CASSSDAQETQYF

V: TRBV18
D: TRBD2
J: TRBJ2-5
size: .
DNA: TGTGCCAGCGGACTAGCGGGAGCTCAAGAGACCCAGTACTTC
CDR3: CASGLAGAQETQYF

V: TRBV28
D: TRBD2
J: TRBJ2-5
size: many
DNA: TGTGCCAGCGGACTAGCGGGACAAGAGACCCAGTACTTC
CDR3: CASGLAGQETQYF

V: TRBV6-1
D: .
J: TRBJ1-1
size: many
DNA: TGTGCCAGCAACCTACGGGGGGCGGACACTGAAGCTTTCTTT
CDR3: CASNLRGADTEAFF

V: TRBV20-1
D: .
J: TRBJ1-2
size: many
DNA: TGCAGTGCTAGAGAACAGGGTTTCATGAATGGCTACACCTTC
CDR3: CSAREQGFMNGYTF

V: TRBV28
D: .
J: TRBJ1-3
size: many
DNA: TGTGCCAGCAGTTATACAGTAGTCTCTGGAAACACCATATATTTT
CDR3: CASSYTVVSGNTIYF

V: TRBV2
D: .
J: TRBJ1-5
size: .
DNA: TGTGCCAGCAGTGATGCCCAGGGACGACAGCCCCAGCATTTT
CDR3: CASSDAQGRQPQHF

V: TRBV5-1
D: .
J: TRBJ2-7
size: .
DNA: TGCGCCAGCAGCTTGGGTCGACGTCAGGACGAGCAGTACTTC
CDR3: CASSLGRRQDEQYF

V: TRBV12-3/TRBV12-4
D: .
J: TRBJ2-2
size: .
DNA: TGTGCCAGCAGATTCCCGGGCATCACCGGGGAGCTGTTTTTT
CDR3: CASRFPGITGELFF

V: TRBV6-2/TRBV6-3
D: TRBD1
J: TRBJ2-5
size: few
DNA: TGTGCCAGCAGTTCCCTGGGACAGGGGGTAGAGACCCAGTACTTC
CDR3: CASSSLGQGVETQYF

V: TRBV5-8
D: .
J: TRBJ2-5
size: .
DNA: TGTGCCAGCAACCGAGAGACGGGGGAAGAGACCCAGTACTTC
CDR3: CASNRETGEETQYF

V: TRBV11-2
D: TRBD2
J: TRBJ2-7
size: .
DNA: TGTGCCAGCAGCTTAGATCGAACTCGGGGGGGGCAGGGGACGTACGAGCAGTACTTC
CDR3: CASSLDRTRGGQGTYEQYF

V: TRBV15
D: .
J: TRBJ1-5
size: .
DNA: TGTGCCACCAGCAGAGATTCGGTTCCCGGAGGAGGCAATCAGCCCCAGCATTTT
CDR3: CATSRDSVPGGGNQPQHF

V: TRBV3-1
D: .
J: TRBJ1-6
size: few
DNA: TGTGCCAGCAGCCAAAATTCTTGGGCAGCTTCTGATTCACCCCTCCACTTT
CDR3: CASSQNSWAASDSPLHF

V: TRBV15
D: TRBD1
J: TRBJ1-6
size: .
DNA: TGTGCCACCAGCAGCAGACAGGGTCTCAATTCACCCCTCCACTTT
CDR3: CATSSRQGLNSPLHF

V: TRBV4-1
D: .
J: TRBJ2-3
size: .
DNA: TGCGCCAGCAGCCAAGCCGGGCGGAGCACAGATACGCAGTATTTT
CDR3: CASSQAGRSTDTQYF

V: TRBV19
D: TRBD2
J: TRBJ2-2
size: .
DNA: TGTGCCAGTAGACAAGGACTAGCGGGAAACACCGGGGAGCTGTTTTTT
CDR3: CASRQGLAGNTGELFF

V: TRBV6-1
D: .
J: TRBJ2-5
size: .
DNA: TGTGCCAGCAGTGCCGGGACGGCCAAAGAGACCCAGTACTTC
CDR3: CASSAGTAKETQYF

V: TRBV6-5
D: .
J: TRBJ1-2
size: many
DNA: TGTGCCAGCAGTTACTCCATAGGGGGCTATGGCTACACCTTC
CDR3: CASSYSIGGYGYTF

V: TRBV20-1
D: .
J: TRBJ2-2
size: many
DNA: TGCAGTGCTCTGGGCGACAAGAACACCGGGGAGCTGTTTTTT
CDR3: CSALGDKNTGELFF

V: TRBV10-3
D: .
J: TRBJ1-1
size: .
DNA: TGTGCCATCAGTGATGCGTCCAAAAGAGGGATGAACACTGAAGCTTTCTTT
CDR3: CAISDASKRGMNTEAFF

V: TRBV19
D: TRBD1
J: TRBJ1-5
size: .
DNA: TGTGCCAGTAGTATAGTCTGGACAGGGGGCAATCAGCCCCATCATTTT
CDR3: CASSIVWTGGNQPHHF

V: TRBV2
D: TRBD1
J: TRBJ2-2
size: many
DNA: TGTGCCAGCAGTGGAGACAGGGGGCTCACCGGGGAGCTGTTTTTT
CDR3: CASSGDRGLTGELFF